The 27 T cell receptor beta chains in this list originate from one sample, sequenced in a study of T cells after yellow fever vaccination. Using its own MiXCR run on the 5' RACE reads, TCRdb lists one record per CDR3 protein. The repertoire holds roughly 310,000 distinct CDR3 sequences, 8.7% seen once, with about a sixth in the top ten. Sequencing was performed on PBMCs, taken on the day of the first yellow fever vaccination. All receptors derive from a young man who received the YFV17D yellow fever vaccine.

This clonotype was seen at least ten times. The V gene is TRBV5-4, the J gene TRBJ2-2; unclear D gene. This CDR3 comprises 14 residues. Germline CDR1 SGHNT, CDR2 YYREEE (reference sequence). Trimming pared 3 bases from V and 0 bases from J, leaving 6 bases between. CDR3 sequence: CASSSYTNTGELFF. The CDR3 DNA follows: TGTGCCAGCAGCTCCTACACGAACACCGGGGAGCTGTTTTTT.

This clonotype came up a few times. This chain joins TRBV10-3 and TRBJ2-2, with D possibly called TRBD1 or TRBD2 (6 bases each). V was pared by 10 bases and J by 2 bases, with 20 bases between. This CDR3 is 16 amino acids long. Germline V CDR1 and CDR2: ENHRY, SYGVKD. For the CDR3, the DNA is TGTGCCACCTCGGGGGCGCGGGGAGACAACACCGGGGAGCTGTTTTTT. It is translated as CATSGARGDNTGELFF.

The rearrangement uses TRBV5-4 and TRBJ2-1, with TRBD2 as a possible D gene (6 bases). The CDR3 is made up of 16 amino acids. The germline CDR1 and CDR2 sequences are SGHNT and YYREEE (reference sequence). The V end was cut by 0 bases, the J end by 0 bases, with 10 bases between. This CDR3 is CASSLGGVGSYNEQFF. DNA of the CDR3: TGTGCCAGCAGCTTGGGCGGGGTAGGCTCCTACAATGAGCAGTTCTTC.

The rearrangement joins TRBV7-9 to TRBJ2-5; 7 bases match TRBD2. CDR1 is SEHNR and CDR2 is FQNEAQ in the germline V gene (reference sequence). J was trimmed by 5 bases and V by 2 bases; bases with no gene match: 5. This CDR3 is 14 amino acids long. In DNA form, the CDR3 reads TGTGCCAGCAGCTTACGGACTAGTACGGAGACCCAGTACTTC. The encoded protein is CASSLRTSTETQYF.

This clonotype appeared a few times. CDR3 loop: CASSPGRRTNEQFF. The CDR3 DNA reads as TGTGCCAGCAGCCCGGGCCGCCGTACCAATGAGCAGTTCTTC. V usage is TRBV7-7 and J usage is TRBJ2-1; no clear D. The V and J ends lost 5 bases and 6 bases respectively, with 14 bases between them. CDR1 is SSHAT, CDR2 FNYEAQ, per germline (reference sequence). This CDR3 contains 14 residues. The complete variable domain, with remaining parts taken from reference TRBV7-7 and TRBJ2-1, reads GAGVSQSPRYKVTKRGQDVTLRCDPISSHATLYWYQQALGQGPEFLTYFNYEAQPDKSGLPSDRFSAERPEGSISTLTIQRTEQRDSAMYRCASSPGRRTNEQFFGPGTRLTVL.

This clonotype was seen ten or more times. CDR3 protein: CASSLGQGDEQYF. In DNA, the CDR3 is TGTGCCAGCAGCTTAGGACAGGGAGACGAGCAGTACTTC. The chain couples TRBV7-2 to TRBJ2-7; 7 bases are a match to TRBD1. Germline V gene lookup returns CDR1 SGHTA and CDR2 FQGNSA. V trimming: 1 base; J trimming: 5 bases; junction bases outside the gene matches: 2. This CDR3 has 13 amino acids.

This clonotype was seen a handful of times. V usage is TRBV4-3 and J usage is TRBJ2-1, with TRBD2 matching over 9 bases. The CDR3 is 14 amino acids. V shed 7 bases and J 10 bases; nucleotides not matched to a gene: 11. In germline, CDR1 is LGHNA, CDR2 YSLEER. CDR3 region: CASTGGGALGEQFF. The CDR3 DNA is TGCGCCAGCACCGGCGGGGGGGCGTTAGGCGAGCAGTTCTTC.

In this sample, this clonotype turned up many times. This chain links TRBV29-1 with TRBJ2-7, with 8 bases that match TRBD1. Germline V gives CDR1 SQVTM, CDR2 ANQGSEA. The CDR3 consists of 13 residues. V shed 7 bases, J shed 2 bases, and the junction held 7 bases outside the gene matches. In DNA, the CDR3 is TGCAGCGCCCGACTGACAGGGGCCTACGAGCAGTACTTC. Residues: CSARLTGAYEQYF.

Comments on this clonotype: A read error is possible here, since a much larger clone lies one base away. V is TRBV20-1 and J is TRBJ2-5, with TRBD1 matching over 10 bases. Germline CDR1 reads DFQATT; CDR2 reads SNEGSKA (reference sequence). This CDR3 spans 12 amino acids. Written as DNA, the CDR3 is TGCAGTGCCCGGACAGGGGGAGAGACCCTGTACTTC. Its protein product is CSARTGGETLYF.

J is TRBJ2-7 and V is TRBV7-6; D assignment may be TRBD1 or TRBD2 (5 bases each). The CDR3 length is 16 residues. Per germline, CDR1 SGHVS and CDR2 FNYEAQ. V was clipped by 2 bases and J by 3 bases, with 17 bases between them. CDR3: CASSLWGTGQGYEQYF. The CDR3 DNA follows: TGTGCCAGCAGCTTATGGGGTACGGGGCAGGGCTACGAGCAGTACTTC.

This clonotype has more than one count but fewer than ten. The CDR3 coding sequence is TGTGCCAGCAGCCAGCGGCTTTACAATGAGCAGTTCTTC. Translated: CASSQRLYNEQFF. J is TRBJ2-1 and V is TRBV12-3 or TRBV12-4; a weak D match, TRBD2 (5 bases). This CDR3 spans 13 amino acids. V was shortened by 6 bases and J by 4 bases, with 10 bases between the two germline ends.

This clonotype was recorded at least ten times. The J gene is TRBJ2-1, the V gene TRBV5-6; weak D call: TRBD1 (6 bases). V was pared by 3 bases and J by 7 bases, with 14 bases between. Germline CDR1 and CDR2: SGHDT and YYEEEE. CDR3 length: 14 amino acids. In DNA form, the CDR3 reads TGTGCCAGCAGCTCATACAGGGAAAGGAATGAGCAGTTCTTC. Translation: CASSSYRERNEQFF.

The chain carries TRBV6-5 and TRBJ2-7; the D is unclear. Trimming removed 1 base at V and 6 bases at J, with 19 bases between. The CDR3 is made up of 16 amino acids. CDR1 and CDR2 (germline): MNHEY, SVGAGI. In DNA form, the CDR3 reads TGTGCCAGCAGTTACTACAGCCAGGACCCCTTTAGCGAGCAGTACTTC. This sequence encodes CASSYYSQDPFSEQYF.

This clonotype was counted a few times. This chain joins TRBV5-1 and TRBJ2-1; 15 nucleotides line up with TRBD2. The J segment lost 6 bases and the V segment lost 4 bases, leaving 5 bases of the junction unmatched. Looked up from germline, CDR1 is SGHRS and CDR2 is YFSETQ. The CDR3 is 16 amino acids. The CDR3 DNA reads TGCGCCAGCAGCCGGACTAGCGGGGGGGCGGGCAATGAGCAGTTCTTC. Translated, it gives CASSRTSGGAGNEQFF.

V usage is TRBV7-9 and J usage is TRBJ1-3; D is ambiguous. Germline V gives CDR1 SEHNR, CDR2 FQNEAQ (reference sequence). Trimming cost V 3 bases and J 0 bases, with 6 bases left between them. There are 14 residues in the CDR3. The CDR3 loop reads CASSFSVSGNTIYF. Here the CDR3 DNA reads TGTGCCAGCAGCTTTTCCGTCTCTGGAAACACCATATATTTT.

This clonotype appeared a few times. The chain links TRBV12-3 or TRBV12-4 to TRBJ2-2; TRBD2 is a possible D gene (7 bases). The V gene lost 0 bases and the J gene lost 6 bases, with 11 bases spanning the gap. CDR3 length: 15 amino acids. In nucleotides, the CDR3 is TGTGCCAGCAGTTTAGCGGGGGGGGGCGCCGGGGAGCTGTTTTTT. Protein: CASSLAGGGAGELFF.

This clonotype was recorded many times. V and J are TRBV20-1 and TRBJ2-1; 9 bases fit TRBD1. Per germline, CDR1 DFQATT and CDR2 SNEGSKA (reference sequence). J gave up 9 bases and V 5 bases, and 5 bases lay outside the gene matches. The length of the CDR3 is 12 residues. The CDR3: CSASGTGTEQFF. As DNA, the CDR3 is TGCAGTGCTTCCGGGACAGGGACTGAGCAGTTCTTC.

The gene calls are TRBV9 and TRBJ1-3, with a possible D match to TRBD1 (6 bases). Per the germline V gene, CDR1 is SGDLS and CDR2 is YYNGEE. With 3 bases removed from V and 0 bases from J, the gap between germline ends came to 10 bases. The CDR3 length is 15 residues. The CDR3 nucleotides read TGTGCCAGCAGCGGCGACAGGAACTCTGGAAACACCATATATTTT. Translation gives CASSGDRNSGNTIYF.

This clonotype was counted ten times or more. The chain joins TRBV6-2 or TRBV6-3 to TRBJ2-1, with TRBD2 matching over 8 bases. V lost 6 bases, J lost 4 bases, and 8 bases stayed unmatched. The CDR3 has 15 residues. The V gene's germline CDR1 is MNHEY and CDR2 SVGEGT. DNA of the CDR3: TGTGCCAGCAGGTCCGGGGGGGCCTTGTACAATGAGCAGTTCTTC. It yields the protein CASRSGGALYNEQFF.

This chain uses TRBV7-2 with TRBJ2-5, with 15 positions matching TRBD2. Unmatched junction bases numbered 3, after V lost 3 bases and J lost 4 bases. This CDR3 spans 16 amino acids. Germline assignment: CDR1 SGHTA and CDR2 FQGNSA. CDR3 nucleotide sequence: TGTGCCAGCAGCTTCGGACTAGCGGGGGGGGTAGAGACCCAGTACTTC. This codes for CASSFGLAGGVETQYF.

This clonotype was counted a few times. The CDR3 sequence: CASSLLAGGRTDTQYF. The CDR3 DNA is TGTGCCAGTAGCCTCCTAGCGGGGGGACGCACAGATACGCAGTATTTT. This chain links TRBV19 with TRBJ2-3, with TRBD2 matching over 11 bases. From germline, CDR1 is LNHDA and CDR2 SQIVND (reference sequence). Trimming removed 6 bases from V and 1 base from J; junction bases left unmatched: 6. This CDR3 comprises 16 residues.

This clonotype has a handful of counts. The chain is built from TRBV25-1 and TRBJ2-3; possibly TRBD1 for D (5 bases). The CDR3 consists of 12 residues. CDR1 and CDR2 (germline): MGHDK, SYGVNS. V was cut by 7 bases and J by 1 base, with 6 bases left in between. CDR3 bases: TGTGCCAGCATACAGGGCACAGATACGCAGTATTTT. Translated, it gives CASIQGTDTQYF.

The chain combines TRBV15 with TRBJ2-1, with D tentatively TRBD2 (6 bases). Trimming removed 0 bases at V and 10 bases at J, with 19 bases between. Germline V gene lookup returns CDR1 LNHNV and CDR2 YYDKDF (reference sequence). This CDR3 is 16 amino acids long. The CDR3 DNA sequence: TGTGCCACCAGCAGAGACGGCGGGGTGGGCGGGGAGGAGCAGTTCTTC. This encodes CATSRDGGVGGEEQFF.

There are many counts of this clonotype. Written as DNA, the CDR3 is TGCGCCAGCAGTGAGGTAGATACGCAGTATTTT. Its protein product is CASSEVDTQYF. The V call is TRBV10-2, the J call TRBJ2-3; D is ambiguous. Trimming removed 2 bases from V and 5 bases from J, with 2 bases in between. Germline-derived CDR1 and CDR2 are WSHSY and SAAADI. The CDR3 is 11 amino acids.

The chain carries TRBV5-1 and TRBJ2-5, with 7 positions matching TRBD1. The ends lost 0 bases at V and 5 bases at J; junction bases unmatched: 7. The CDR3 runs to 15 residues. Germline CDR1 SGHRS, CDR2 YFSETQ. The CDR3 loop is CASSLGTGAAETQYF. The DNA for the CDR3 is TGCGCCAGCAGCTTGGGAACAGGGGCTGCGGAGACCCAGTACTTC.

The sample holds many counts of this clonotype. The chain carries TRBV29-1 and TRBJ2-7; the D gene is possibly TRBD1 (5 bases). The CDR3 runs to 13 residues. From germline, CDR1 is SQVTM and CDR2 ANQGSEA. Trimming left V 4 bases short and J 0 bases short, with 10 bases between. The CDR3, as DNA: TGCAGCGTTGTGGGGCCAGACTCCTACGAGCAGTACGTC. Translation gives CSVVGPDSYEQYV.

In this sample, this clonotype turned up a few times. The chain carries TRBV11-1 and TRBJ2-3; no firm D call. The V and J ends lost 5 bases and 2 bases respectively, with 29 bases between them. The CDR3 has 20 residues. Germline V gene lookup returns CDR1 SGHAT and CDR2 FQDESV (reference sequence). Here the CDR3 DNA reads TGTGCCAGCAGCGTCGACAAACTACTCGACGTTCGGCGTAACACAGATACGCAGTATTTT. It encodes CASSVDKLLDVRRNTDTQYF.